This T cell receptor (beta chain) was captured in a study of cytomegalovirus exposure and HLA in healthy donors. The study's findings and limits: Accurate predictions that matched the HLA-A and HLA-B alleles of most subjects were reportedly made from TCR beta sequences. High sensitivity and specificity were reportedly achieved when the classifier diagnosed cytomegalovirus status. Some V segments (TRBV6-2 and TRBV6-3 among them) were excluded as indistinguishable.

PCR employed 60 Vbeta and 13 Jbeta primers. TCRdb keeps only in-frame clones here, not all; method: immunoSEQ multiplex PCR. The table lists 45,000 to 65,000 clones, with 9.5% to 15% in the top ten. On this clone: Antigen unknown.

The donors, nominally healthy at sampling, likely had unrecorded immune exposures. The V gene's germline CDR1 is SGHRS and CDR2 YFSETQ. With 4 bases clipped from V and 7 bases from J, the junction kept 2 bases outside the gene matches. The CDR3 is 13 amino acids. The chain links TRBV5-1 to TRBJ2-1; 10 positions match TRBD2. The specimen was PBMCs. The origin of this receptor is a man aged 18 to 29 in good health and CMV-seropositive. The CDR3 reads CASSLAGENEQFF. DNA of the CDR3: TGCGCCAGCAGCCTAGCGGGAGAGAATGAGCAGTTCTTC.